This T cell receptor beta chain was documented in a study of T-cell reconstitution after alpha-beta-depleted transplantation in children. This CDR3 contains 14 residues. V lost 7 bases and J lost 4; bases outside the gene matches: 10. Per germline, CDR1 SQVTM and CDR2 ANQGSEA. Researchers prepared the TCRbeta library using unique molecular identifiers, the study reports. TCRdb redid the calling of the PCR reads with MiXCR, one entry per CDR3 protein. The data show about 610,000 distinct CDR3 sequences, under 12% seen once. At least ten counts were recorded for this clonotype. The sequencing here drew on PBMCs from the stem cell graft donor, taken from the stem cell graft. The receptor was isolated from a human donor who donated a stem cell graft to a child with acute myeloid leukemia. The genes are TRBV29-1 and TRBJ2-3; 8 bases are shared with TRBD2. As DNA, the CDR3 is TGCAGCGCTGAGGATAGCGGGGTTGCAGATACGCAGTATTTT. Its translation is CSAEDSGVADTQYF.